This T cell receptor (beta chain) emerged from a study of OX40 agonist ivuxolimab in advanced cancers. Across the whole study: Previous treatment with anti-PD-1, anti-PD-L1 or anti-CTLA-4 therapy was allowed; more than 35% had received some.

This CDR3 region has 14 residues. Germline V gene data show CDR1 as MRHNA and CDR2 as SNTAGT. The V end was cut by 3 bases, the J end by 5 bases, with 12 bases between. General study findings and limits: With doses of 0.1 to 3.0 mg/kg, CD4+ and CD8+ blood T cells had undergone clonal expansion by week 6.

Method: immunoSEQ multiplex PCR; TCRdb's copy keeps in-frame clones and lacks some. The data show under 75,000 clones, around 85% seen once. With respect to this clone: Its antigen is as yet unknown.

Here the sequenced sample was CD4+ or CD8+ T cells sorted from blood, taken in a trial of the OX40 agonist ivuxolimab. The clonotype comes from an adult with an advanced solid tumor such as melanoma, head and neck, liver or kidney cancer. The chain is built from TRBV6-4 and TRBJ2-3, with D possibly matching TRBD1 (6 bases). The CDR3 DNA reads TGTGCCAGCAGTGAGAGAGGGGGTCAAGATACGCAGTATTTT. This gives the protein CASSERGGQDTQYF.